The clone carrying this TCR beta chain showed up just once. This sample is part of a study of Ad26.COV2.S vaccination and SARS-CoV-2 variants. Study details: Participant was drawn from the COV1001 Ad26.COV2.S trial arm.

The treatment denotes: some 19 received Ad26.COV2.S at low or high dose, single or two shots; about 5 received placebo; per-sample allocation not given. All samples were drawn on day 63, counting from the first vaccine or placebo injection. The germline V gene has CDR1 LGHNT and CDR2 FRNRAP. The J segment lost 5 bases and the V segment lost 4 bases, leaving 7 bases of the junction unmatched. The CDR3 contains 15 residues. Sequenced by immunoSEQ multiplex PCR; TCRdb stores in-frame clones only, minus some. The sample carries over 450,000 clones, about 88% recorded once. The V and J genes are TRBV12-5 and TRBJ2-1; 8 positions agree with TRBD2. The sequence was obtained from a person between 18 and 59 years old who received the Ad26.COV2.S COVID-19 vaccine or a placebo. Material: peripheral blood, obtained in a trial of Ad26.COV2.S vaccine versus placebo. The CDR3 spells CASGSTGTRDNEQFF. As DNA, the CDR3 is TGTGCTAGTGGTTCTACCGGGACTAGGGACAATGAGCAGTTCTTC.